This T cell receptor beta chain appears in the sequencing data of a study of blood T cell repertoires in COVID-19. About the study: PBMCs, B-cell-depleted T cells, or T cells were the source of the cDNA or gDNA that made up the material.

TCRdb's copy holds only in-frame clones and misses some; the assay was immunoSEQ multiplex PCR. The data hold a few hundred thousand clones, with 84% observed a single time. This TCR was recovered from a man in his fifties or sixties with acute or convalescent COVID-19. The specimen sequenced was peripheral blood.

The CDR3 nucleotides are TGTGCCAGCACTGGGGCGAGGCGCTACACCTTC. As protein: CASTGARRYTF. This rearrangement joins TRBV28 to TRBJ1-2; D might be TRBD1 (5 bases). The CDR3 extends over 11 amino acids. From germline, CDR1 is MDHEN and CDR2 SYDVKM. V lost 7 bases, J lost 9 bases, and 12 bases lay in between.